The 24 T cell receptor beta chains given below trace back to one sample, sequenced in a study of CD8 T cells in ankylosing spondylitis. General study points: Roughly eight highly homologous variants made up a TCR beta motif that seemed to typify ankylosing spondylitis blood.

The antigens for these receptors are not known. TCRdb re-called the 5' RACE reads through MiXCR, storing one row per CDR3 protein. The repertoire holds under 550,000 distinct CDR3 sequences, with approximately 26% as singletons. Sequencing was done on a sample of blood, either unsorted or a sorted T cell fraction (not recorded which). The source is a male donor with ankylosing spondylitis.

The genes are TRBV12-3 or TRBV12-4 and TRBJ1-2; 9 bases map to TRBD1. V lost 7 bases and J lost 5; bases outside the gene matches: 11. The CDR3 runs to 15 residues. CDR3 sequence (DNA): TGTGCCAGCATGTTGGGACAGGGTAGGAGGTATGGCTACACCTTC. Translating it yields CASMLGQGRRYGYTF.

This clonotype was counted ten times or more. The CDR3: CSAQRAQNTEAFF. CDR3 nucleotide sequence: TGCAGTGCCCAGAGAGCGCAGAACACTGAAGCTTTCTTT. The chain is built from TRBV20-1 and TRBJ1-1; D unresolved. CDR3 size: 13 residues. Germline-derived CDR1 and CDR2 are DFQATT and SNEGSKA (reference sequence). V was trimmed by 6 bases and J by 1 base, leaving 12 bases between them.

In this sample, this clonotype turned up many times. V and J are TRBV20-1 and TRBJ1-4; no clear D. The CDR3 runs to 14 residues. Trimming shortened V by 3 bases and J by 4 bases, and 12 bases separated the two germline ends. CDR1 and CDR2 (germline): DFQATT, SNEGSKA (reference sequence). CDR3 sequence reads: CSASPAGINEKLFF. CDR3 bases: TGCAGTGCTAGTCCGGCGGGAATTAATGAAAAACTGTTTTTT.

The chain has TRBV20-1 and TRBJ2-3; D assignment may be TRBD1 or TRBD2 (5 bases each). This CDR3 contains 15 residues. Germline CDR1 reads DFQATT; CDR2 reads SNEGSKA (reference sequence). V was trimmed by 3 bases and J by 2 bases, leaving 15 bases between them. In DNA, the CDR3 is TGCAGTGCTAGTGAGTTGGGGGTTGCCACAGATACGCAGTATTTT. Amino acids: CSASELGVATDTQYF.

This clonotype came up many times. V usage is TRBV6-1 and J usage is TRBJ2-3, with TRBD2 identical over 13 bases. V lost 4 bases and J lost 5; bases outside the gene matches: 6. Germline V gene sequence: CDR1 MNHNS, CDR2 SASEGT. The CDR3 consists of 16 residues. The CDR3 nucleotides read TGTGCCAGCAGTGGGCGGACTAGCGGGAGTGGAGATACGCAGTATTTT. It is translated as CASSGRTSGSGDTQYF.

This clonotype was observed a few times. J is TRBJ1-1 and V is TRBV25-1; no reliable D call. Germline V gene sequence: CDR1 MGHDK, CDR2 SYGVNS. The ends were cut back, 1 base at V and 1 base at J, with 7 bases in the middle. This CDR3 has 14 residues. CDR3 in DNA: TGTGCCAGCAGTGAATTCGGAGAGAACACTGAAGCTTTCTTT. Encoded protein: CASSEFGENTEAFF. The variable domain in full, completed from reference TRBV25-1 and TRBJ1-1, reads EADIYQTPRYLVIGTGKKITLECSQTMGHDKMYWYQQDPGMELHLIHYSYGVNSTEKGDLSSESTVSRIRTEHFPLTLESARPSHTSQYLCASSEFGENTEAFFGQGTRLTVV.

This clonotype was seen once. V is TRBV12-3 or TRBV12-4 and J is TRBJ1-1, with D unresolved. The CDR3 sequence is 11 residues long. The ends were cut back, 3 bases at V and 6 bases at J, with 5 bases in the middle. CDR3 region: CASSFLAEAFF. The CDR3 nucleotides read TGTGCCAGCAGTTTTCTTGCTGAAGCTTTCTTT.

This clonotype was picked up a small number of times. The CDR3 sequence: CASSHGDRGEQFF. DNA of the CDR3: TGCGCCAGCAGCCATGGAGACAGGGGTGAGCAGTTCTTC. The chain recombines TRBV5-1 with TRBJ2-1; 8 bases fit TRBD1. CDR3 length equals 13 residues. V shed 4 bases, J shed 9 bases, and the junction held 6 bases outside the gene matches. The germline gives CDR1 SGHRS, CDR2 YFSETQ.

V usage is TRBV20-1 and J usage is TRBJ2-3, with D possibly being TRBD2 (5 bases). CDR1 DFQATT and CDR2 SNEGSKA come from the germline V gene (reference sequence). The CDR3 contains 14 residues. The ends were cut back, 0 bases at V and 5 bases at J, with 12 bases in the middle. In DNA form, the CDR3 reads TGCAGTGCTAGAGATCAAGACTACCTAGATACGCAGTATTTT. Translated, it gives CSARDQDYLDTQYF.

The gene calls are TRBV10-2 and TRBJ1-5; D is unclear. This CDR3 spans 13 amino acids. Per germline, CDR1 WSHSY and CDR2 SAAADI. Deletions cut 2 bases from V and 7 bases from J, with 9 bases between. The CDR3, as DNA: TGCGCCAGCAGTGAGAGACACTTGCAGCCCCAGCATTTT. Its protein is CASSERHLQPQHF.

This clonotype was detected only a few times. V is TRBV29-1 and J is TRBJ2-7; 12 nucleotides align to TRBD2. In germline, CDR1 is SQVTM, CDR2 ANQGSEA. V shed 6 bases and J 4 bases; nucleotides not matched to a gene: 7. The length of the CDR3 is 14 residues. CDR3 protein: CSVHLGTSGYEQYF. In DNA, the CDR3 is TGCAGCGTCCATCTCGGGACTAGCGGGTACGAGCAGTACTTC.

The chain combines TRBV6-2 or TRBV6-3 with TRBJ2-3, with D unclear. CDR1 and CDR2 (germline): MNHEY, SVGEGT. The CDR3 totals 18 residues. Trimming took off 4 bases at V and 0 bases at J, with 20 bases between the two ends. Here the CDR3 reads CASSSSLGRQTSTDTQYF. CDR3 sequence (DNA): TGTGCCAGCAGTTCCAGCCTCGGGCGACAAACGAGCACAGATACGCAGTATTTT.

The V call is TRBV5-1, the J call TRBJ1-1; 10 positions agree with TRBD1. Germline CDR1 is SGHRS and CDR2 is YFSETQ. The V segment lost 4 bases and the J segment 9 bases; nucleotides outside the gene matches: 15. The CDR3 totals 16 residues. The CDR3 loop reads CASSLGQGGLFRQAFF. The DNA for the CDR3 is TGCGCCAGCAGCCTCGGACAGGGGGGCCTCTTCCGCCAAGCTTTCTTT.

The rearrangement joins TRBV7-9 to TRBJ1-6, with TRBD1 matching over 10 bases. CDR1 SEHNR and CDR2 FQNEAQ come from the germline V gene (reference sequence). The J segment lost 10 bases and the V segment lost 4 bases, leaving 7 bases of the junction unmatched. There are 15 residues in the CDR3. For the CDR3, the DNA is TGTGCCAGCAGCTCCGACAGGGGGCTGGGGTCACCCCTCCACTTT. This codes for CASSSDRGLGSPLHF. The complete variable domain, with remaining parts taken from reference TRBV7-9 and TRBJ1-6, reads DTGVSQNPRHKITKRGQNVTFRCDPISEHNRLYWYRQTLGQGPEFLTYFQNEAQLEKSRLLSDRFSAERPKGSFSTLEIQRTEQGDSAMYLCASSSDRGLGSPLHFGNGTRLTVT.

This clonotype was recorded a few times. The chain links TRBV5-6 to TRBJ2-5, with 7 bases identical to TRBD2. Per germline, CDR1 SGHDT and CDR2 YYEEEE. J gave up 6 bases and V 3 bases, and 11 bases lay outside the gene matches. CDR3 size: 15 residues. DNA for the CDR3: TGTGCCAGCAGCTCCCCCGGACTAGGAATAAAGACCCAGTACTTC. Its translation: CASSSPGLGIKTQYF.

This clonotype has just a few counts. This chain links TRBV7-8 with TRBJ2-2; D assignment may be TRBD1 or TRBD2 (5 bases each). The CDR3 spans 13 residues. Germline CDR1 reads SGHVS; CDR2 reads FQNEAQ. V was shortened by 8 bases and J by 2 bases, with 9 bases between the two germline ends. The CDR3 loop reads CASAGTNTGELFF. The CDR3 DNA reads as TGTGCCAGCGCCGGGACCAACACCGGGGAGCTGTTTTTT.

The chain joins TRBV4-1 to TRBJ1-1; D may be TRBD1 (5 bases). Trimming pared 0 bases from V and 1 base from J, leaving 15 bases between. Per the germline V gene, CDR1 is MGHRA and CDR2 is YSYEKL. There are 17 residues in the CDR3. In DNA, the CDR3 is TGCGCCAGCAGCCAAGAATCCCCCCCGGGGGGGAACACTGAAGCTTTCTTT. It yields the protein CASSQESPPGGNTEAFF.

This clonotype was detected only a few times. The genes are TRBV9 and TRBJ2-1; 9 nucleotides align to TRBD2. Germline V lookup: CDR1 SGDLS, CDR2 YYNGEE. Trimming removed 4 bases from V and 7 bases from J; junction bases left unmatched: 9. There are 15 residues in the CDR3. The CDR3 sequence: CASSLGVAGVNEQFF. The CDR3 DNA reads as TGTGCCAGCAGCCTGGGGGTAGCGGGAGTGAATGAGCAGTTCTTC.

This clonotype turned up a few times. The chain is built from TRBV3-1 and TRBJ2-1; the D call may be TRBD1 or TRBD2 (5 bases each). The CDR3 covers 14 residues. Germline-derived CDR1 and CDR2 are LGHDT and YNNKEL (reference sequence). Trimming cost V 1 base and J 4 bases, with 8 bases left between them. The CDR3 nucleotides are TGTGCCAGCAGCCAAGTGGGGGATTACAATGAGCAGTTCTTC. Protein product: CASSQVGDYNEQFF.

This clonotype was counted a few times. This CDR3 is CASSFGPLQSLNGYTF. In nucleotides, the CDR3 is TGTGCCAGCAGTTTTGGGCCACTTCAGAGCCTCAATGGCTACACCTTC. The chain uses TRBV12-3 or TRBV12-4 and TRBJ1-2; D gene unclear. The CDR3 has 16 amino acids. Trimming cost V 3 bases and J 6 bases, with 20 bases left between them.

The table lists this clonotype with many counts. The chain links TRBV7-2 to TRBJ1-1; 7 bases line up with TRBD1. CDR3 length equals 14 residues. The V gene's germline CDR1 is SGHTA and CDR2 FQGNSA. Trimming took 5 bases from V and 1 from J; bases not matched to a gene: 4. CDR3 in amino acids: CASSPGTANTEAFF. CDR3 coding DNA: TGTGCCAGCAGCCCCGGGACAGCGAACACTGAAGCTTTCTTT.

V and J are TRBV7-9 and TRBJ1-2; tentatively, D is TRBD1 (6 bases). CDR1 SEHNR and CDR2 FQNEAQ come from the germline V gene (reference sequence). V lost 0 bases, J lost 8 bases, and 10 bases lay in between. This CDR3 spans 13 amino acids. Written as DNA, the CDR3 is TGTGCCAGCAGCTTAGCTCCCCAGGGGGGCTACACCTTC. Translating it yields CASSLAPQGGYTF.

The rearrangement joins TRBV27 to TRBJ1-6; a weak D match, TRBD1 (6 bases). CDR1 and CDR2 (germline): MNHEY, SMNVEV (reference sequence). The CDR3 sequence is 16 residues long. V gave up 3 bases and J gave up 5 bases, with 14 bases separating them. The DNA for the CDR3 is TGTGCCAGCAGTTTTAGCCGGACAGATAATAATTCACCCCTCCACTTT. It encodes CASSFSRTDNNSPLHF.

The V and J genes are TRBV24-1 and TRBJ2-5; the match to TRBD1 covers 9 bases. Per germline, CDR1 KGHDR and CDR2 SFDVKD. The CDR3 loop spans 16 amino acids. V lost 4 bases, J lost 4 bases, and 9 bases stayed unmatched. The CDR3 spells CATSDAGTGSGETQYF. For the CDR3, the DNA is TGTGCCACCAGTGACGCCGGGACAGGGAGTGGAGAGACCCAGTACTTC.